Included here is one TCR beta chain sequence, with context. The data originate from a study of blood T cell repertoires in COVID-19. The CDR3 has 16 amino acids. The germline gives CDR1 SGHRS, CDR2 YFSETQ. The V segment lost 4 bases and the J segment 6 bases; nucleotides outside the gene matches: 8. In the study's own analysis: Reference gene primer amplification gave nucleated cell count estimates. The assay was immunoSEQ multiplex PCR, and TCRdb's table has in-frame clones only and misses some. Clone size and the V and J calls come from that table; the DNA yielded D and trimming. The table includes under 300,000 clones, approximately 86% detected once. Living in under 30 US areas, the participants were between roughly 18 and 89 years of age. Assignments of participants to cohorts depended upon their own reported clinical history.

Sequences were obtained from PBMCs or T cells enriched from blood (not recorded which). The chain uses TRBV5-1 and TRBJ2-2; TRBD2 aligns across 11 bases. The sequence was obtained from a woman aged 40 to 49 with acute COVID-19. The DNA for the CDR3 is TGCGCCAGCAGCCTCTCTAGCGGGAGGCCCCCCGGGGAGCTGTTTTTT. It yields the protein CASSLSSGRPPGELFF.